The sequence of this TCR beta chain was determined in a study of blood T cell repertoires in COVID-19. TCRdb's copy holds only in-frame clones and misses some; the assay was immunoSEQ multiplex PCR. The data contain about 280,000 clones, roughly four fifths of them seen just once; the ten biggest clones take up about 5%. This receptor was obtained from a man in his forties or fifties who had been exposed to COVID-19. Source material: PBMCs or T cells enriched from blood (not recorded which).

The CDR3 bases are TGTGCTAGTGGTTTGGTATGGGACAGCACGGCTTTCTTT. Translated: CASGLVWDSTAFF. V and J are TRBV12-5 and TRBJ1-1, with 7 bases matching TRBD1. This CDR3 contains 13 residues. Unmatched junction bases numbered 6, after V lost 0 bases and J lost 11 bases. Germline CDR1 is LGHNT and CDR2 is FRNRAP. The whole variable domain, remainder taken from reference TRBV12-5 and TRBJ1-1, is DARVTQTPRHKVTEMGQEVTMRCQPILGHNTVFWYRQTMMQGLELLAYFRNRAPLDDSGMPKDRFSAEMPDATLATLKIQPSEPRDSAVYFCASGLVWDSTAFFGQGTRLTVV.